Each of the 22 T cell receptor beta chains below was sequenced from the same sample in a study of blood T cells in healthy people across ages. It was with a sample-barcoded 5' primer and a J-beta primer mix that a second PCR of about 7 to 12 cycles was run. TCRdb analysed the 5' RACE reads with MiXCR anew, one entry per CDR3 protein. In the table there are about 640,000 distinct CDR3 sequences, approximately 59% of which are singletons. The specimen sequenced was blood. These receptors came from a man in his 60s in good health.

The chain links TRBV15 to TRBJ2-7, with 7 positions matching TRBD1. With the DNA end fitting TRBJ2-4 better, the J assignment may be wrong. The V gene's germline CDR1 is LNHNV and CDR2 YYDKDF (reference sequence). This CDR3 contains 14 residues. CDR3 sequence (DNA): TGTGCCACCAGCAGAGGTGGACAGGCAAACATTCAGTACTTC. Residues: CATSRGGQANIQYF.

The chain carries TRBV9 and TRBJ2-5; 7 bases fit TRBD1. Unmatched junction bases numbered 10, after V lost 4 bases and J lost 4 bases. This CDR3 is 15 amino acids long. Germline lookup yields CDR1 SGDLS and CDR2 YYNGEE. The CDR3 sequence is CASSPRTGWGETQYF. CDR3 nucleotides: TGTGCCAGCAGCCCGAGGACAGGTTGGGGAGAGACCCAGTACTTC.

The J gene is TRBJ2-5, the V gene TRBV5-4, with D perhaps TRBD1 or TRBD2 (6 bases each). Germline V gene lookup returns CDR1 SGHNT and CDR2 YYREEE (reference sequence). The CDR3 has 16 residues. Trimming pared 0 bases from V and 0 bases from J, leaving 12 bases between. The CDR3 protein is CASSLVGGADQETQYF. The CDR3 coding sequence is TGTGCCAGCAGCTTGGTGGGGGGCGCGGACCAAGAGACCCAGTACTTC. Full variable domain (rest looked up from reference TRBV5-4 and TRBJ2-5): ETGVTQSPTHLIKTRGQQVTLRCSSQSGHNTVSWYQQALGQGPQFIFQYYREEENGRGNFPPRFSGLQFPNYSSELNVNALELDDSALYLCASSLVGGADQETQYFGPGTRLLVL.

This clonotype was detected a few times. The chain recombines TRBV15 with TRBJ1-4; D call uncertain. CDR3 length equals 16 residues. The ends were cut back, 5 bases at V and 0 bases at J, with 13 bases in the middle. Germline V gene data show CDR1 as LNHNV and CDR2 as YYDKDF (reference sequence). The CDR3 region has the DNA TGTGCCACCAGCCCCAGGTCCGGGACAACTAATGAAAAACTGTTTTTT. It encodes CATSPRSGTTNEKLFF.

This rearrangement joins TRBV10-3 to TRBJ2-3; D is perhaps TRBD1 or TRBD2 (6 bases each). V gave up 0 bases and J gave up 4 bases, with 11 bases separating them. Germline CDR1 and CDR2: ENHRY and SYGVKD. The CDR3 spans 15 residues. The CDR3 loop is CAISESSRGPDTQYF. The CDR3 bases are TGTGCCATCAGTGAGTCCTCTCGGGGGCCAGATACGCAGTATTTT.

For this clonotype: Since a much larger clone is just one base distant, this may be a read error. The chain is built from TRBV11-2 and TRBJ1-2; weak D call: TRBD1 (5 bases). The CDR3 runs to 13 residues. Trimming removed 7 bases from V and 7 bases from J, with 16 bases in between. Germline CDR1 reads SGHAT; CDR2 reads FQNNGV. The CDR3 coding sequence is TGTGCCAGCAACGATGGGGCGTCCGGTGGCTACACCTTC. It encodes CASNDGASGGYTF.

This rearrangement joins TRBV10-3 to TRBJ2-1, with 8 bases identical to TRBD1. CDR1 and CDR2 (germline): ENHRY, SYGVKD. Trimming removed 2 bases from V and 3 bases from J; junction bases left unmatched: 3. The CDR3 loop spans 15 amino acids. The CDR3 bases are TGTGCCATCAGTGAGACAGGGGGTCTCTACAATGAGCAGTTCTTC. Amino acid sequence: CAISETGGLYNEQFF.

This clonotype was found a few times. The rearrangement joins TRBV6-5 to TRBJ1-5; possible D gene TRBD1, 5 bases. Per the germline V gene, CDR1 is MNHEY and CDR2 is SVGAGI. With 2 bases removed from V and 2 bases from J, the gap between germline ends came to 7 bases. This CDR3 comprises 14 residues. The CDR3 region is CASSYQGRNQPQHF. The CDR3 nucleotides are TGTGCCAGCAGTTACCAGGGACGCAATCAGCCCCAGCATTTT.

This clonotype appeared once. The genes are TRBV28 and TRBJ2-5; D uncertain. The CDR3 runs 13 residues. V lost 6 bases, J lost 0 bases, and 8 bases lay in between. Germline V gene data show CDR1 as MDHEN and CDR2 as SYDVKM. In DNA, the CDR3 is TGTGCCAGCAGGCAGACGAACCAAGAGACCCAGTACTTC. It is translated as CASRQTNQETQYF.

Of note for this clonotype: Being one base from a much bigger clone, this may be a read error. The chain combines TRBV4-1 with TRBJ2-1; the D gene is possibly TRBD2 (6 bases). The CDR3 loop spans 14 amino acids. In germline, CDR1 is MGHRA, CDR2 YSYEKL. The CDR3 DNA follows: TGCGCCAGCAGCCCACAGTTGAGGGGCGGGGAGCGGTTCTTC. Protein product: CASSPQLRGGERFF.

This rearrangement joins TRBV7-9 to TRBJ2-7; D possibly corresponds to TRBD1 (6 bases). In germline, CDR1 is SEHNR, CDR2 FQNEAQ (reference sequence). The CDR3 sequence is 14 residues long. V lost 5 bases and J lost 7, with 18 bases in between. The CDR3 sequence is CASSPDSGRNEQYF. Written as DNA, the CDR3 is TGTGCCAGCAGCCCGGACAGTGGAAGAAATGAGCAGTACTTC.

In its sample, this clonotype was seen a few times. The V gene is TRBV10-1, the J gene TRBJ2-7; tentative D call: TRBD2 (5 bases). CDR3 size: 13 residues. Germline V lookup: CDR1 WNHNN, CDR2 SYGVQD (reference sequence). The V end lost 0 bases, the J end lost 6 bases, and 9 bases lay between the germline ends. The CDR3 is CASSESTRSEQYF. CDR3 coding DNA: TGCGCCAGCAGTGAGTCCACTAGAAGCGAGCAGTACTTC.

CDR3 sequence reads: CSVATVGVTDTQYF. CDR3 coding DNA: TGCAGCGTCGCAACGGTCGGGGTCACAGATACGCAGTATTTT. This chain uses TRBV29-1 with TRBJ2-3; possibly TRBD2 for D (5 bases). Germline CDR1 is SQVTM and CDR2 is ANQGSEA. V gave up 6 bases and J gave up 2 bases, with 15 bases separating them. The CDR3 runs to 14 residues.

This sequence joins TRBV28 and TRBJ2-1; TRBD2 matches 10 bases. CDR1 is MDHEN, CDR2 SYDVKM, per germline. The ends lost 5 bases at V and 6 bases at J; junction bases unmatched: 10. This CDR3 region has 16 residues. The CDR3 loop reads CASSTSGAPLGNEQFF. In nucleotides, the CDR3 is TGTGCCAGCAGTACTAGCGGGGCACCTCTCGGCAATGAGCAGTTCTTC.

The chain joins TRBV6-5 to TRBJ2-5, with a weak D call TRBD2 (6 bases). CDR3 length: 16 amino acids. Trimming left V 0 bases short and J 2 bases short, with 13 bases between. In germline, CDR1 is MNHEY, CDR2 SVGAGI. The CDR3 loop is CASSYSGTYPQETQYF. The CDR3 DNA sequence: TGTGCCAGCAGTTACTCCGGGACTTACCCGCAAGAGACCCAGTACTTC.

The chain couples TRBV4-1 to TRBJ2-3; D remains ambiguous. CDR1 MGHRA and CDR2 YSYEKL come from the germline V gene. CDR3 length equals 12 residues. V was shortened by 2 bases and J by 14 bases, with 14 bases between the two germline ends. This chain's CDR3 is CASSQRLGLLYF. Here the CDR3 DNA reads TGCGCCAGCAGCCAAAGACTTGGTTTGCTGTATTTT.

The V and J genes are TRBV2 and TRBJ1-4, with D unresolved. The CDR3 runs 14 residues. Germline V CDR1 and CDR2: SNHLY, FYNNEI. V lost 6 bases and J lost 0, with 8 bases in between. Written as DNA, the CDR3 is TGTGCCAGCAGACAGCCTGCAACTAATGAAAAACTGTTTTTT. Translated, it gives CASRQPATNEKLFF. The entire variable domain, with the rest obtained from reference TRBV2 and TRBJ1-4, is as follows: EPEVTQTPSHQVTQMGQEVILRCVPISNHLYFYWYRQILGQKVEFLVSFYNNEISEKSEIFDDQFSVERPDGSNFTLKIRSTKLEDSAMYFCASRQPATNEKLFFGSGTQLSVL.

This chain links TRBV18 with TRBJ2-7; D unclear. Germline values: CDR1 KGHSH, CDR2 LQKENI. Trimming shortened V by 3 bases and J by 0 bases, and 12 bases separated the two germline ends. This CDR3 spans 15 amino acids. CDR3 in amino acids: CASSPISRSSYEQYF. As DNA, the CDR3 is TGTGCCAGCTCACCCATCAGCAGGAGCTCCTACGAGCAGTACTTC.

J is TRBJ2-1 and V is TRBV28; D gene uncertain. This CDR3 contains 12 residues. Germline V gives CDR1 MDHEN, CDR2 SYDVKM. V was trimmed by 4 bases and J by 6 bases, leaving 7 bases between them. The CDR3 protein is CASSWAVNEQFF. As DNA, the CDR3 is TGTGCCAGCAGTTGGGCTGTCAATGAGCAGTTCTTC.

The chain combines TRBV7-8 with TRBJ2-5; 12 bases are shared with TRBD2. Germline trimming cut 3 bases from V and 3 bases from J; bases unmatched to any gene: 8. CDR1 and CDR2 (germline): SGHVS, FQNEAQ. The CDR3 is made up of 17 amino acids. This CDR3 reads CASSFLAGGAREETQYF. CDR3 DNA sequence: TGTGCCAGCAGCTTCCTAGCGGGGGGGGCGAGAGAAGAGACCCAGTACTTC.

The chain combines TRBV12-3 or TRBV12-4 with TRBJ2-7; D remains ambiguous. V dropped 3 bases and J dropped 2 bases, with 20 bases sitting between them. CDR3 length: 17 residues. The CDR3 here is CASSFSRGPYRAYEQYF. The CDR3 bases are TGTGCCAGCAGTTTTAGTCGAGGCCCTTACCGTGCCTACGAGCAGTACTTC.

The gene calls are TRBV20-1 and TRBJ2-7; D gene uncertain. Looked up from germline, CDR1 is DFQATT and CDR2 is SNEGSKA (reference sequence). This CDR3 is 12 amino acids long. The V and J ends lost 1 base and 4 bases respectively, with 8 bases between them. CDR3 residues: CSARAGLYEQYF. CDR3 nucleotides: TGCAGTGCTAGAGCGGGCCTGTACGAGCAGTACTTC.